The 8 T cell receptor beta chains below were found in one sample sequenced in a study of shared clonotypes between healthy human individuals. The table came from immunoSEQ multiplex PCR; TCRdb's copy has only in-frame clones and leaves some out. The sample has over a million clones; around 82% are singletons. The sequenced material came from memory CD4+ T cells from PBMCs. The subset was: CD45RA-negative fraction. These receptors came from a man aged 18 to 29 in good health. Some clones in this sample may be carry-over from other donors' samples.

The chain couples TRBV11-2 to TRBJ2-7; TRBD2 might be the D (6 bases). CDR1 SGHAT and CDR2 FQNNGV come from the germline V gene. The ends were cut back, 4 bases at V and 5 bases at J, with 15 bases in the middle. The CDR3 covers 14 residues. CDR3: CASSSNREQDEQYF. CDR3 coding DNA: TGTGCCAGCAGCTCCAACCGGGAGCAAGACGAGCAGTACTTC. The full variable domain, with the rest looked up from reference TRBV11-2 and TRBJ2-7, is EAGVAQSPRYKIIEKRQSVAFWCNPISGHATLYWYQQILGQGPKLLIQFQNNGVVDDSQLPKDRFSAERLKGVDSTLKIQPAKLEDSAVYLCASSSNREQDEQYFGPGTRLTVT.

The J gene is TRBJ2-7, the V gene TRBV4-3; 9 nucleotides line up with TRBD1. This CDR3 has 15 residues. Trimming removed 3 bases from V and 3 bases from J; junction bases left unmatched: 6. Per germline, CDR1 LGHNA and CDR2 YSLEER. CDR3: CASSHRTGDGYEQYF. CDR3 bases: TGCGCCAGCAGCCACAGGACAGGGGATGGCTACGAGCAGTACTTC.

The chain employs TRBV18 and TRBJ2-2, with 7 bases matching TRBD1. Germline-derived CDR1 and CDR2 are KGHSH and LQKENI. CDR3 length: 16 amino acids. With 2 bases clipped from V and 3 bases from J, the junction kept 6 bases outside the gene matches. CDR3 in DNA: TGTGCCAGCTCACCAGACACAGGGGCGGACACCGGGGAGCTGTTTTTT. Translation gives CASSPDTGADTGELFF.

The V call is TRBV28, the J call TRBJ2-1; no firm D call. The germline V gene has CDR1 MDHEN and CDR2 SYDVKM. V lost 0 bases and J lost 5, with 11 bases in between. This CDR3 is built from 15 residues. The CDR3 DNA reads as TGTGCCAGCAGTTTATGGGGGTTTTATAACAATGAGCAGTTCTTC. It is translated as CASSLWGFYNNEQFF.

CDR3 in amino acids: CASSLGGDRDIYGYTF. As DNA, the CDR3 is TGTGCCAGCAGCTTAGGAGGGGACAGGGACATCTATGGCTACACCTTC. The chain employs TRBV7-2 and TRBJ1-2; TRBD1 aligns across 9 bases. The CDR3 runs to 16 residues. CDR1 and CDR2 (germline): SGHTA, FQGNSA. Trimming took 1 base from V and 4 from J; bases not matched to a gene: 7.

J is TRBJ2-1 and V is TRBV28; 9 nucleotides align to TRBD1. Germline CDR1 is MDHEN and CDR2 is SYDVKM. Losses at the gene ends were 5 bases for V and 7 bases for J; bases not matched to a gene: 9. The CDR3 has 15 residues. CDR3 sequence reads: CASSPGQGTLNEQFF. CDR3 nucleotides: TGTGCCAGCAGTCCAGGACAGGGGACGTTGAATGAGCAGTTCTTC. Variable domain in full (rest from reference TRBV28 and TRBJ2-1): DVKVTQSSRYLVKRTGEKVFLECVQDMDHENMFWYRQDPGLGLRLIYFSYDVKMKEKGDIPEGYSVSREKKERFSLILESASTNQTSMYLCASSPGQGTLNEQFFGPGTRLTVL.

J is TRBJ2-1 and V is TRBV5-1, with TRBD1 identical over 9 bases. The CDR3 spans 15 residues. The trim removed 2 bases at V and 7 bases at J, leaving 7 bases unmatched. Germline CDR1 SGHRS, CDR2 YFSETQ. Here the CDR3 reads CASSLVDRGLNEQFF. The CDR3 region has the DNA TGCGCCAGCAGCTTAGTGGACAGGGGCTTGAATGAGCAGTTCTTC.

This chain uses TRBV7-9 with TRBJ2-4, with TRBD1 identical over 7 bases. The CDR3 loop spans 13 amino acids. The junction had 13 bases not matched to a gene; V was cut back by 5 bases and J by 15 bases. CDR1 and CDR2 from the germline V gene are SEHNR and FQNEAQ (reference sequence). CDR3 in amino acids: CASSPPSRNRGYF. The CDR3 DNA reads TGTGCCAGCAGCCCTCCGAGTAGGAACAGGGGGTACTTC.